The entry that follows covers one T cell receptor beta chain sequence. TCRdb's copy holds only in-frame clones and misses some; the assay was immunoSEQ multiplex PCR. The profile shows approximately 2.4 million clones, more than 90% of them singletons. This CDR3 has 14 residues. V was shortened by 1 base and J by 3 bases, with 10 bases between the two germline ends. Looked up from germline, CDR1 is MNHNY and CDR2 is SVGAGI (reference sequence). This entry is derived from a study of shared clonotypes between healthy human individuals. This receptor was identified in a young man in good health. This chain links TRBV6-6 with TRBJ2-7, with D maybe TRBD1 (6 bases). Sequencing used naive CD4+ T cells sorted from blood. The subset denotes: CD45RA+ positively selected. CDR3 protein: CASSYLHRDYEQYF. CDR3 DNA: TGTGCCAGCAGTTACTTACACAGGGACTACGAGCAGTACTTC.